These T cell receptor beta chains were read from a single sample in a study of blood T cells in healthy people across ages. TCRdb recomputed calls from the 5' RACE reads with MiXCR, one row per CDR3 protein. This sample has 600,000 to 1,000,000 distinct CDR3 sequences, with roughly 25% found just once. This sample also appeared in a second study, on T cells of mothers and their children.

The sample was blood. These receptors came from a boy between 10 and 17 years old in good health. The CDR3 runs from the conserved cysteine through the conserved F or W. D genes are given only for firm matches. Clone size is shown for a subset of rows, as once, few, many or a class of expanded clone.

d_call	clone_size	j_call	v_call	cdr3_aa	cdr3_nt
TRBD1	many	TRBJ2-7	TRBV28	CASSLAPGQGAYEQYF	TGTGCCAGCAGTTTAGCCCCGGGACAGGGGGCCTACGAGCAGTACTTC
NA	NA	TRBJ1-1	TRBV6-2/TRBV6-3	CASQSRTEAFF	TGTGCCAGCCAATCGAGAACTGAAGCTTTCTTT
NA	few	TRBJ2-1	TRBV12-3/TRBV12-4	CASALRIYNEQFF	TGTGCCAGCGCCCTGCGGATTTACAATGAGCAGTTCTTC
NA	few	TRBJ2-7	TRBV27	CASSPPRTEIYEQYF	TGTGCCAGCAGTCCACCTCGGACGGAGATCTACGAGCAGTACTTC
NA	NA	TRBJ2-3	TRBV25-1	CASSESQYTDTQYF	TGTGCCAGCAGTGAATCCCAGTACACAGATACGCAGTATTTT
NA	NA	TRBJ2-5	TRBV20-1	CSARVNEETQYF	TGCAGTGCTAGAGTAAATGAAGAGACCCAGTACTTC
NA	NA	TRBJ2-7	TRBV7-2	CASSLGNYYEQYF	TGTGCCAGCAGCTTAGGGAACTACTACGAGCAGTACTTC
NA	few	TRBJ2-1	TRBV20-1	CSAWTVTEQFF	TGCAGTGCTTGGACAGTCACTGAGCAGTTCTTC
NA	NA	TRBJ2-7	TRBV16	CASRLGTISEQYF	TGTGCCAGCCGTCTCGGTACGATAAGCGAGCAGTACTTC
NA	few	TRBJ1-1	TRBV5-6	CASSRQTLMNTEAFF	TGTGCCAGCAGCCGACAGACCCTCATGAACACTGAAGCTTTCTTT
NA	few	TRBJ2-7	TRBV20-1	CSARDVKAGSYEQYF	TGCAGTGCTAGAGATGTAAAGGCCGGTTCCTACGAGCAGTACTTC
TRBD1	few	TRBJ1-5	TRBV20-1	CSAPLPGQGVESNQPQHF	TGCAGTGCCCCCCTACCGGGACAGGGGGTCGAAAGCAATCAGCCCCAGCATTTT
NA	few	TRBJ1-1	TRBV6-6	CASTRDGVTTEAFF	TGTGCCAGCACCCGGGACGGTGTGACCACTGAAGCTTTCTTT
NA	NA	TRBJ1-1	TRBV7-9	CASSPQGGAGNTEASF	TGTGCCAGCAGCCCCCAAGGGGGGGCTGGGAACACTGAAGCTTCCTTT
TRBD1	NA	TRBJ2-7	TRBV28	CASSDLGRGHPEQYF	TGTGCCAGCAGTGACTTAGGTAGGGGGCATCCCGAGCAGTACTTC
TRBD2	NA	TRBJ2-7	TRBV9	CASRASGTSGEQYF	TGTGCCAGCAGGGCTAGCGGGACCAGTGGTGAGCAGTACTTC
NA	few	TRBJ2-7	TRBV7-2	CASSLETIVARYEQYF	TGTGCCAGCAGCTTAGAGACCATTGTGGCCCGCTACGAGCAGTACTTC
NA	NA	TRBJ1-1	TRBV20-1	CSARWGQGPMNTEAFF	TGCAGTGCTAGATGGGGGCAGGGACCCATGAACACTGAAGCTTTCTTT
NA	few	TRBJ2-2	TRBV28	CASIPLGRTGELFF	TGTGCCAGCATCCCCCTAGGGCGTACCGGGGAGCTGTTTTTT
NA	NA	TRBJ1-4	TRBV9	CASSVDGIWATNEKLFF	TGTGCCAGCAGCGTAGATGGTATATGGGCAACTAATGAAAAACTGTTTTTT
TRBD2	few	TRBJ2-1	TRBV7-9	CASSLSGTNEQFF	TGTGCCAGCAGCCTAAGCGGGACTAATGAGCAGTTCTTC
NA	few	TRBJ1-4	TRBV13	CASRRTGGGEKLFF	TGTGCCAGCAGGCGCACGGGAGGGGGTGAAAAACTGTTTTTT
NA	few	TRBJ2-3	TRBV15	CATSREPLRWRTDTQYF	TGTGCCACCAGCAGAGAACCCCTCCGGTGGAGGACAGATACGCAGTATTTT
TRBD1	NA	TRBJ2-4	TRBV28	CASSRPGQGVDIQYF	TGTGCCAGCAGTCGACCGGGACAGGGGGTGGACATTCAGTACTTC
NA	NA	TRBJ2-5	TRBV3-1	CASSQTGDREFSETQYF	TGTGCCAGCAGCCAAACGGGAGACAGGGAATTTTCGGAGACCCAGTACTTC
NA	few	TRBJ1-1	TRBV7-6	CASSQIGAEAFF	TGTGCCAGCAGCCAGATTGGGGCTGAAGCTTTCTTT